These T cell receptor beta chains were read from a single sample in a study. TCRdb fed the 5' RACE reads into MiXCR, producing one record per CDR3 protein. The data contain tens of thousands of distinct CDR3 sequences, over 25% of them seen just once; the ten biggest clones take up less than 4%. Sequencing input: memory CD4+ T cells sorted from a lymph node. The source of these receptors is a female donor with breast cancer. The CDR3 runs from the conserved cysteine through the conserved F or W. A D gene is named only where the DNA matches it firmly. Clone sizes are given selectively: once, few, many, or a class where the clone is expanded.

J | size | V | D | CDR3 | DNA
TRBJ2-2 | once | TRBV11-3 | NA | CASSLTPRTGELFF | TGTGCCAGCAGCTTAACCCCCCGCACCGGGGAGCTGTTTTTT
TRBJ2-4 | many | TRBV6-1 | NA | CASSVQGLTKNIQYF | TGTGCCAGCAGTGTTCAGGGGCTGACCAAAAACATTCAGTACTTC
TRBJ2-5 | NA | TRBV12-3/TRBV12-4 | TRBD1 | CASSLRGPTTEETQYF | TGTGCCAGCAGTTTGAGGGGGCCCACAACCGAAGAGACCCAGTACTTC
TRBJ2-7 | NA | TRBV4-3 | NA | CASSPHSGGQHYEQYF | TGCGCCAGCAGCCCCCACTCGGGGGGCCAACACTACGAGCAGTACTTC
TRBJ2-3 | NA | TRBV20-1 | NA | CSAGGLLAPAKGDTQYF | TGCAGTGCCGGGGGGCTACTAGCGCCCGCTAAGGGGGATACGCAGTATTTT
TRBJ1-4 | NA | TRBV11-2 | NA | CASSLGGGRLGKLFF | TGTGCCAGCAGCCTAGGGGGGGGGCGCCTCGGAAAACTGTTTTTT
TRBJ2-2 | few | TRBV9 | NA | CASSPYTGELFF | TGTGCCAGCAGCCCATACACCGGGGAGCTGTTTTTT
TRBJ1-2 | NA | TRBV7-9 | NA | CASSRGGGSYGYTF | TGTGCCAGCTCACGGGGAGGGGGATCGTATGGCTACACCTTC
TRBJ2-7 | NA | TRBV9 | NA | CASSSNWFEQYF | TGTGCCAGCAGCTCTAATTGGTTCGAGCAGTACTTC
TRBJ2-6 | NA | TRBV11-2 | NA | CASSLIRSWANVLTF | TGTGCCAGCAGCTTAATACGGTCCTGGGCCAACGTCCTGACTTTC
TRBJ2-3 | many | TRBV5-1 | NA | CASSLTPTAADTQYF | TGCGCCAGCAGCCTGACCCCCACGGCGGCAGATACGCAGTATTTT
TRBJ2-1 | NA | TRBV4-2 | TRBD1 | CASSQDTRQGFYNEQFF | TGTGCCAGCAGCCAAGATACCAGACAGGGGTTCTACAATGAGCAGTTCTTC
TRBJ1-1 | NA | TRBV5-5 | NA | CASSRETGFPEAFF | TGTGCCAGCAGCAGAGAAACAGGGTTCCCTGAAGCTTTCTTT
TRBJ2-1 | few | TRBV5-1 | NA | CASSPSAGAEQFF | TGCGCCAGCAGCCCATCTGCCGGGGCCGAGCAGTTCTTC
TRBJ2-1 | NA | TRBV5-1 | NA | CASSLLGVSSYNEQFF | TGCGCCAGCAGCTTGTTAGGGGTGAGCTCCTACAATGAGCAGTTCTTC
TRBJ1-2 | NA | TRBV7-8 | TRBD1 | CASSLGRAGGSLYGYTF | TGTGCCAGCAGCTTAGGGAGGGCAGGGGGTTCCCTCTATGGCTACACCTTC
TRBJ2-5 | few | TRBV6-5 | NA | CASSSGKETQYF | TGTGCCAGCAGTTCAGGGAAGGAGACCCAGTACTTC
TRBJ2-2 | few | TRBV7-2 | NA | CASSPSPLLNTGELFF | TGTGCCAGCAGCCCGAGTCCGCTTCTGAACACCGGGGAGCTGTTTTTT
TRBJ1-3 | NA | TRBV11-2 | NA | CASSLGSPISGNTIYF | TGTGCCAGCAGCTTAGGATCTCCTATCTCTGGAAACACCATATATTTT
TRBJ2-7 | NA | TRBV6-5 | NA | CASSYSFPSRFSYEQYF | TGTGCCAGCAGTTACTCGTTCCCTAGTCGCTTCTCCTACGAGCAGTACTTC
TRBJ2-6 | few | TRBV20-1 | TRBD1 | CSAPVTGGAGGANVLTF | TGCAGTGCACCCGTGACAGGGGGCGCGGGGGGGGCCAACGTCCTGACTTTC
TRBJ2-7 | many | TRBV6-5 | NA | CASSFVGNYEQYF | TGTGCCAGCAGTTTTGTAGGGAACTACGAGCAGTACTTC
TRBJ2-5 | few | TRBV7-6 | NA | CASSLVGGVWETQYF | TGTGCCAGCAGCTTAGTAGGTGGGGTTTGGGAGACCCAGTACTTC
TRBJ2-7 | many | TRBV5-4 | NA | CASSFGRNTYEQYF | TGTGCCAGCAGCTTTGGTAGAAACACCTACGAGCAGTACTTC
TRBJ2-5 | few | TRBV6-6 | NA | CASSFQEGETQYF | TGTGCCAGCAGTTTTCAAGAGGGAGAGACCCAGTACTTC
TRBJ1-4 | few | TRBV3-1 | TRBD1 | CASSQDKLRQGLKLFF | TGTGCCAGCAGCCAAGATAAGCTCCGACAGGGGCTGAAACTGTTTTTT
TRBJ1-2 | NA | TRBV9 | NA | CASTMDATYGYTF | TGTGCCAGCACCATGGACGCTACCTATGGCTACACCTTC
TRBJ1-1 | NA | TRBV6-5 | NA | CASSFKGGRLGTEAFF | TGTGCCAGCAGTTTCAAGGGGGGGCGTTTGGGGACTGAAGCTTTCTTT
TRBJ1-4 | few | TRBV6-6 | NA | CASSYRGGFEKLFF | TGTGCCAGCAGTTACAGGGGTGGATTCGAAAAACTGTTTTTT
TRBJ2-2 | NA | TRBV19 | NA | CASNRGEGTNTEELFF | TGTGCCAGTAATCGGGGAGAGGGCACGAACACCGAGGAGCTGTTTTTT
TRBJ2-1 | few | TRBV6-5 | NA | CASRGGAYNEQFF | TGTGCCAGCAGGGGAGGCGCCTACAATGAGCAGTTCTTC
TRBJ1-6 | NA | TRBV20-1 | TRBD1 | CSALTMTGEDSPLHF | TGCAGTGCTCTCACTATGACAGGGGAGGATTCACCCCTCCACTTT
TRBJ1-1 | NA | TRBV6-2/TRBV6-3 | NA | CASTAIGEAFF | TGTGCCAGCACAGCTATTGGGGAAGCTTTCTTT
TRBJ2-1 | few | TRBV4-2 | TRBD1 | CASRSGQGDNEQFF | TGTGCCAGCAGGTCGGGACAGGGAGACAATGAGCAGTTCTTC
TRBJ2-5 | NA | TRBV12-3/TRBV12-4 | NA | CASSLSLPGLETQYF | TGTGCCAGCAGTTTAAGCTTACCAGGGTTAGAGACCCAGTACTTC
TRBJ1-6 | NA | TRBV5-5 | NA | CASSLPSGALNSPLHF | TGTGCCAGCAGCCTCCCTTCGGGGGCCCTTAATTCACCCCTCCACTTT
TRBJ1-1 | NA | TRBV12-3/TRBV12-4 | NA | CASSRPGQGKTEAFF | TGTGCCAGCAGTAGACCGGGACAAGGGAAAACTGAAGCTTTCTTT
TRBJ2-2 | few | TRBV29-1 | TRBD2 | CSVEGFGSGGITGELFF | TGCAGCGTTGAAGGGTTTGGGAGCGGGGGGATCACCGGGGAGCTGTTTTTT
TRBJ2-3 | NA | TRBV9 | TRBD2 | CASSQIAGGRTDTQYF | TGTGCCAGCAGCCAGATAGCGGGAGGGCGCACAGATACGCAGTATTTT
TRBJ1-2 | NA | TRBV15 | TRBD1 | CATRTDRGDYGYTF | TGTGCCACCAGAACGGACAGGGGGGACTATGGCTACACCTTC